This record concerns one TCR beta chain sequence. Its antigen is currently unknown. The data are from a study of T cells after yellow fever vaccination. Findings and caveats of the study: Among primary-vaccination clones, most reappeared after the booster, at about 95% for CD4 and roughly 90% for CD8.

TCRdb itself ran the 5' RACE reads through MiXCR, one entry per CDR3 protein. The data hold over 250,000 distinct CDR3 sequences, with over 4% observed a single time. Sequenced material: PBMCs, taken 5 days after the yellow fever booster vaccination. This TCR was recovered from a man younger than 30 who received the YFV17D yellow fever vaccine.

The CDR3 DNA is TGCGCCAGCAGCTCGGGGGACAGGACCTACAATGAGCAGTTCTTC. Protein sequence: CASSSGDRTYNEQFF. This chain uses TRBV5-1 with TRBJ2-1; the match to TRBD1 covers 8 bases. Germline V gene lookup returns CDR1 SGHRS and CDR2 YFSETQ. The CDR3 has 15 amino acids. V was clipped by 3 bases and J by 2 bases; unmatched bases: 4.